The 25 T cell receptor beta chains below were found in one sample sequenced in a study of OX40 agonist ivuxolimab in advanced cancers. Repertoires were generated with immunoSEQ multiplex PCR, while TCRdb's copy carries only in-frame clones and drops some. The table records around 62,000 clones, approximately 82% of them present only once. Sequences were derived from CD4+ or CD8+ T cells sorted from blood, sampled in a trial of the OX40 agonist ivuxolimab. The receptors here all came from an adult with an advanced solid tumor such as melanoma, head and neck, liver or kidney cancer.

This chain connects TRBV2 to TRBJ1-6; 8 bases agree with TRBD1. The length of the CDR3 is 15 residues. The J segment lost 13 bases and the V segment lost 6 bases, leaving 14 bases of the junction unmatched. CDR1 SNHLY and CDR2 FYNNEI come from the germline V gene. The CDR3 bases are TGTGCCAGCAGATCCGGGACAGGACCCGTAGCCCCCCTCCACTTT. Translating gives CASRSGTGPVAPLHF.

The chain links TRBV6-6 to TRBJ1-6; D not resolved. V lost 7 bases, J lost 8 bases, and 15 bases lay in between. CDR1 and CDR2 (germline): MNHNY, SVGAGI (reference sequence). CDR3 length equals 14 residues. CDR3 sequence: CASTPLPGDSPLHF. CDR3 bases: TGTGCCAGCACCCCTCTACCAGGAGATTCACCCCTCCACTTT.

The chain carries TRBV11-2 and TRBJ1-6, with no clear D. V was pared by 3 bases and J by 0 bases, with 3 bases between. This CDR3 is 14 amino acids long. In germline, CDR1 is SGHAT, CDR2 FQNNGV. In nucleotides, the CDR3 is TGTGCCAGCAGCTTCAACTCCTATAATTCACCCCTCCACTTT. It translates to CASSFNSYNSPLHF. The variable domain in full, completed from reference TRBV11-2 and TRBJ1-6, reads EAGVAQSPRYKIIEKRQSVAFWCNPISGHATLYWYQQILGQGPKLLIQFQNNGVVDDSQLPKDRFSAERLKGVDSTLKIQPAKLEDSAVYLCASSFNSYNSPLHFGNGTRLTVT.

This clone has more than one count but fewer than ten. The junction does not match germline at one end; this may be a read error. The rearrangement links TRBV7-7 to TRBJ2-2, with a tentative D call TRBD1 (6 bases). The CDR3 has 16 residues. Germline V gives CDR1 SSHAT, CDR2 FNYEAQ (reference sequence). Here the CDR3 DNA reads TGTGCTAGCAGCTCGCCGGACAGTCTACACACCGGGGAGCTGTTTTTT. It yields the protein CASSSPDSLHTGELFF.

Details on this clone: The junction does not match germline at one end; this may be a read error. The chain uses TRBV7-7 and TRBJ2-5; D remains unclear. The CDR3 loop spans 13 amino acids. CDR1 and CDR2 from the germline V gene are SSHAT and FNYEAQ (reference sequence). CDR3 loop: CASSTDLGETQYF. In DNA form, the CDR3 reads TGTGCTAGCAGTACAGATTTGGGGGAGACCCAGTACTTC.

The V call is TRBV7-9, the J call TRBJ2-4, with D perhaps TRBD1 or TRBD2 (5 bases each). V was shortened by 4 bases and J by 5 bases, with 18 bases between the two germline ends. CDR3 size: 16 residues. Germline lookup yields CDR1 SEHNR and CDR2 FQNEAQ (reference sequence). CDR3 DNA sequence: TGTGCCAGCAGCTCCGGCTTTGGGACGGGCGAAAACATTCAGTACTTC. Translating gives CASSSGFGTGENIQYF.

The chain carries TRBV19 and TRBJ1-1, with D unresolved. Trimming cost V 6 bases and J 7 bases, with 15 bases left between them. The CDR3 is 13 amino acids. The germline CDR1 and CDR2 sequences are LNHDA and SQIVND (reference sequence). The CDR3 is CASRPHQNGEAFF. CDR3 in DNA: TGTGCCAGTAGACCACACCAGAACGGTGAAGCTTTCTTT.

The chain recombines TRBV5-4 with TRBJ2-1; D is tentatively TRBD1 or TRBD2 (5 bases each). Trimming stripped 5 bases from V and 4 bases from J, with 13 bases between. Germline V lookup: CDR1 SGHNT, CDR2 YYREEE (reference sequence). CDR3 length: 14 amino acids. DNA of the CDR3: TGTGCCAGCAGACCCGGGACCATGTACAATGAGCAGTTCTTC. It specifies CASRPGTMYNEQFF.

This clone was picked up a small number of times. The chain carries TRBV29-1 and TRBJ2-5, with TRBD1 identical over 7 bases. Germline V CDR1 and CDR2: SQVTM, ANQGSEA. CDR3 length: 12 amino acids. V was clipped by 6 bases and J by 2 bases; unmatched bases: 3. CDR3 region: CSVLQGQETQYF. The CDR3 DNA follows: TGCAGCGTCCTACAGGGGCAAGAGACCCAGTACTTC.

V and J are TRBV7-8 and TRBJ1-5; D possibly corresponds to TRBD1 (6 bases). With 3 bases removed from V and 1 base from J, the gap between germline ends came to 10 bases. The CDR3 covers 15 residues. Germline-derived CDR1 and CDR2 are SGHVS and FQNEAQ. For the CDR3, the DNA is TGTGCCAGCAGCTTGGACAGTCTGAGCAATCAGCCCCAGCATTTT. This encodes CASSLDSLSNQPQHF. Using reference TRBV7-8 and TRBJ1-5 for the parts outside the CDR3, the full variable domain is GAGVSQSPRYKVAKRGQDVALRCDPISGHVSLFWYQQALGQGPEFLTYFQNEAQLDKSGLPSDRFFAERPEGSVSTLKIQRTQQEDSAVYLCASSLDSLSNQPQHFGDGTRLSIL.

This clone came up a few times. This chain connects TRBV28 to TRBJ1-2, with 7 nucleotides matching TRBD1. Germline CDR1 and CDR2: MDHEN and SYDVKM. Trimming cost V 6 bases and J 0 bases; bases outside gene matches: 13. There are 17 residues in the CDR3. CDR3 nucleotides: TGTGCCAGCAGCCCCCCTCCGGGACAGATTACTAACTATGGCTACACCTTC. Amino acids: CASSPPPGQITNYGYTF.

This chain joins TRBV28 and TRBJ1-3; 8 nucleotides agree with TRBD1. The junction had 10 bases not matched to a gene; V was cut back by 2 bases and J by 7 bases. Germline V gene data show CDR1 as MDHEN and CDR2 as SYDVKM. The CDR3 totals 16 residues. CDR3 sequence reads: CASSLENSWDRNTIYF. DNA of the CDR3: TGTGCCAGCAGTTTAGAGAACAGCTGGGACAGGAACACCATATATTTT. Full variable domain (outside the CDR3, taken from reference TRBV28 and TRBJ1-3): DVKVTQSSRYLVKRTGEKVFLECVQDMDHENMFWYRQDPGLGLRLIYFSYDVKMKEKGDIPEGYSVSREKKERFSLILESASTNQTSMYLCASSLENSWDRNTIYFGEGSWLTVV.

The CDR3 sequence is CASSLTQGRSGYTF. The CDR3 bases are TGTGCCAGCAGCTTAACACAGGGGCGGAGTGGCTACACCTTC. The rearrangement uses TRBV5-6 and TRBJ1-2; 7 nucleotides align to TRBD1. Looked up from germline, CDR1 is SGHDT and CDR2 is YYEEEE. With 2 bases clipped from V and 7 bases from J, the junction kept 8 bases outside the gene matches. This CDR3 is 14 amino acids long.

CDR3 loop: CASSLKGQLNQPQHF. In DNA form, the CDR3 reads TGTGCCAGCTCGCTAAAGGGACAGCTTAATCAGCCCCAGCATTTT. The chain links TRBV18 to TRBJ1-5; 7 nucleotides agree with TRBD1. Germline V CDR1 and CDR2: KGHSH, LQKENI. The CDR3 has 15 amino acids. V lost 6 bases, J lost 4 bases, and 9 bases stayed unmatched.

The chain combines TRBV19 with TRBJ1-2; D is perhaps TRBD1 (6 bases). Germline CDR1 and CDR2: LNHDA and SQIVND (reference sequence). Trimming removed 5 bases from V and 6 bases from J, with 10 bases in between. CDR3 length equals 12 residues. CDR3 in DNA: TGTGCCAGTAGTTACAGGGTGGATGGCTACACCTTC. Amino acids: CASSYRVDGYTF.

The chain links TRBV28 to TRBJ1-3, with a tentative D call TRBD1 (5 bases). Per germline, CDR1 MDHEN and CDR2 SYDVKM. Trimming removed 6 bases at V and 6 bases at J, with 12 bases between. CDR3 length equals 13 residues. The CDR3: CASRGGTPNTIYF. The CDR3 nucleotides read TGTGCCAGCAGGGGCGGGACCCCAAACACCATATATTTT.

V and J are TRBV4-3 and TRBJ1-2, with D uncertain. V lost 0 bases and J 8 bases, leaving 13 bases between the germline ends. This CDR3 is 14 amino acids long. Germline lookup yields CDR1 LGHNA and CDR2 YSLEER. The CDR3 reads CASSQEGGLGGYTF. The DNA for the CDR3 is TGCGCCAGCAGCCAAGAGGGCGGCTTGGGCGGCTACACCTTC.

The J gene is TRBJ1-6, the V gene TRBV10-1; 7 nucleotides agree with TRBD1. The CDR3 sequence is 14 residues long. Germline V lookup: CDR1 WNHNN, CDR2 SYGVQD (reference sequence). Trimming cost V 8 bases and J 8 bases; bases outside gene matches: 9. The CDR3 nucleotides read TGCGCCAGCGACAGGGAGCGAGGATATTCACCCCTCCACTTT. Protein sequence: CASDRERGYSPLHF.

The chain joins TRBV15 to TRBJ2-5; perhaps TRBD2 as D (5 bases). CDR1 is LNHNV, CDR2 YYDKDF, per germline (reference sequence). Trimming took off 1 base at V and 9 bases at J, with 9 bases between the two ends. The CDR3 spans 12 residues. The CDR3 loop reads CATSRGERAQYF. The CDR3 DNA sequence: TGTGCCACCAGCAGAGGGGAGAGGGCCCAGTACTTC.

The rearrangement uses TRBV6-6 and TRBJ2-1; the D gene is possibly TRBD2 (6 bases). Germline V CDR1 and CDR2: MNHNY, SVGAGI (reference sequence). The germline V and J ends were trimmed by 6 bases and 6 bases, with 18 bases remaining between them. There are 15 residues in the CDR3. In DNA form, the CDR3 reads TGTGCCAGCAGAGAGCAGTGGCTAGCGTCCAATGAGCAGTTCTTC. Its translation: CASREQWLASNEQFF.

The rearrangement joins TRBV27 to TRBJ2-3, with D unresolved. CDR1 MNHEY and CDR2 SMNVEV come from the germline V gene (reference sequence). V was clipped by 0 bases and J by 2 bases, with 12 bases between them. There are 16 residues in the CDR3. The CDR3 spells CASSLSGPAFTDTQYF. In DNA form, the CDR3 reads TGTGCCAGCAGTTTATCGGGCCCAGCCTTCACAGATACGCAGTATTTT.

This sequence joins TRBV6-1 and TRBJ2-7; D is unclear. Germline V lookup: CDR1 MNHNS, CDR2 SASEGT. The CDR3 length is 15 residues. V was clipped by 2 bases and J by 5 bases, with 16 bases between them. Written as DNA, the CDR3 is TGTGCCAGCAGTGAAAACCCGGCGGCTCGGGACGAGCAGTACTTC. Its translation: CASSENPAARDEQYF.

A single count supports this clone. The rearrangement joins TRBV28 to TRBJ2-2, with D unclear. Germline CDR1 MDHEN, CDR2 SYDVKM. The V end lost 7 bases, the J end lost 4 bases, and 10 bases lay between the germline ends. The CDR3 runs 13 residues. Here the CDR3 reads CASTLALTGELFF. Here the CDR3 DNA reads TGTGCCAGCACCCTCGCGCTCACCGGGGAGCTGTTTTTT.

DNA of the CDR3: TGTGCCAGCACCCCTACCCACTCTCTTCAAGAGACCCAGTACTTC. It codes for CASTPTHSLQETQYF. V is TRBV9 and J is TRBJ2-5; no definite D call. Trimming left V 6 bases short and J 2 bases short, with 17 bases between. The germline CDR1 and CDR2 sequences are SGDLS and YYNGEE. The CDR3 has 15 amino acids.

This rearrangement joins TRBV5-6 to TRBJ2-5, with D hard to call. This CDR3 comprises 11 residues. Germline CDR1 SGHDT, CDR2 YYEEEE. V shed 3 bases and J shed 5 bases, with 5 bases lying between them. CDR3 in amino acids: CASSSRETQYF. DNA of the CDR3: TGTGCCAGCAGCTCGCGGGAGACCCAGTACTTC.